The present TCR beta chain was sequenced within a study of blood T cell repertoires in COVID-19. Study in general: The study drew acute and convalescent COVID-19 samples from the United States, Italy and Spain. PBMCs, B-cell-depleted T cells, or T cells provided the cDNA or gDNA that made up the material.

With respect to this clone: Other nucleotide sequences in the sample specify the same CDR3.

This CDR3 region has 14 residues. After removal of 2 bases from V and 0 bases from J, the junction contained 0 bases not matched to a gene. Germline CDR1 reads SGHTA; CDR2 reads FQGNSA. Original data processing: Counts of nucleated cells, estimated from reference gene primer amplification, were obtained. Assay: immunoSEQ multiplex PCR; the TCRdb copy retains only in-frame clones and omits some. That table supplies the V and J calls and clone size; D and trimming were determined from the DNA. The repertoire holds about 220,000 clones, with approximately 82% as singletons. The clonotype comes from a man aged 50-60 years with active or convalescent COVID-19. The chain joins TRBV7-2 to TRBJ2-7, with 8 bases matching TRBD2. The specimen sequenced was peripheral blood. The CDR3 DNA reads as TGTGCCAGCAGCTTAACTAGCGGCTCCTACGAGCAGTACTTC. Protein sequence: CASSLTSGSYEQYF.